This is a list of T cell receptor beta chains from one sample in a study of PD-1 blockade in classical Hodgkin lymphoma. Assay: immunoSEQ multiplex PCR; the TCRdb copy retains only in-frame clones and omits some. Of 43,000 or so clones in the sample, roughly 90% were seen once. Sequenced material: peripheral blood mononuclear cells (PBMCs), taken at baseline. The receptors shown here come from a human donor with classical Hodgkin lymphoma. CDR3s include the opening cysteine and the closing phenylalanine or tryptophan. The D gene is left open where the match is weak. Size is omitted from some rows. Given values are once, few, many or a class for expanded clones.

D: TRBD2
size: -
length: 15
V: TRBV4-3
J: TRBJ2-1
CDR3: CASSQDRGTSVEQFF
DNA: TGCGCCAGCAGCCAAGATCGTGGGACTAGCGTTGAGCAGTTCTTC

D: -
size: -
length: 11
V: TRBV20-1
J: TRBJ2-3
CDR3: CSASKQDTQYF
DNA: TGCAGTGCCTCCAAACAGGATACGCAGTATTTT

D: TRBD2
size: -
length: 18
V: TRBV7-2
J: TRBJ2-3
CDR3: CASSLKSREGLFTDTQYF
DNA: TGTGCCAGCAGCTTAAAGTCTCGCGAGGGACTATTCACAGATACGCAGTATTTT

D: TRBD1
size: -
length: 15
V: TRBV10-3
J: TRBJ1-5
CDR3: CAISPNDRGGQPQHF
DNA: TGTGCCATCAGCCCGAATGACAGGGGAGGTCAGCCCCAGCATTTT

D: -
size: -
length: 15
V: TRBV27
J: TRBJ1-4
CDR3: CASGEGPQRGEKLFF
DNA: TGTGCCAGCGGGGAGGGACCTCAACGAGGAGAAAAACTGTTTTTT

D: TRBD2
size: -
length: 17
V: TRBV5-6
J: TRBJ2-5
CDR3: CASSPRVLAGVRETQYF
DNA: TGTGCCAGCAGCCCTCGGGTTCTAGCGGGGGTGAGAGAGACCCAGTACTTC

D: -
size: -
length: 13
V: TRBV7-3
J: TRBJ2-3
CDR3: CASSLISADTQYF
DNA: TGTGCCAGCAGCTTAATTAGCGCAGATACGCAGTATTTT

D: TRBD2
size: -
length: 16
V: TRBV4-2
J: TRBJ2-7
CDR3: CASSQDPAGGPHEQYF
DNA: TGTGCCAGCAGCCAAGATCCTGCGGGGGGGCCCCACGAGCAGTACTTC

D: -
size: -
length: 14
V: TRBV9
J: TRBJ2-1
CDR3: CASSVQGAYNEQFF
DNA: TGTGCCAGCAGCGTACAAGGGGCCTACAATGAGCAGTTCTTC

D: TRBD2
size: once
length: 18
V: TRBV29-1
J: TRBJ2-1
CDR3: CSVEEGLAGTKAYNEQFF
DNA: TGCAGCGTTGAGGAGGGACTAGCGGGAACCAAGGCGTACAATGAGCAGTTCTTC

D: TRBD1
size: -
length: 15
V: TRBV30
J: TRBJ2-2
CDR3: CAWRRNRGFAGELFF
DNA: TGTGCCTGGAGGCGGAACAGGGGTTTCGCCGGGGAGCTGTTTTTT

D: TRBD2
size: -
length: 14
V: TRBV7-2
J: TRBJ2-7
CDR3: CASSIRGGSYEQYF
DNA: TGTGCCAGCAGCATCCGCGGGGGCTCCTACGAGCAGTACTTC

D: -
size: -
length: 13
V: TRBV29-1
J: TRBJ1-1
CDR3: CSVEAGMNTEAFF
DNA: TGCAGCGTTGAAGCCGGGATGAACACTGAAGCTTTCTTT

D: -
size: -
length: 13
V: TRBV5-1
J: TRBJ2-5
CDR3: CASSPELQETQYF
DNA: TGCGCCAGCAGCCCGGAGCTCCAAGAGACCCAGTACTTC

D: -
size: -
length: 16
V: TRBV6-6
J: TRBJ2-2
CDR3: CASSYSVGGNTGELFF
DNA: TGTGCCAGCAGTTACTCGGTCGGAGGGAACACCGGGGAGCTGTTTTTT

D: TRBD2
size: -
length: 17
V: TRBV9
J: TRBJ2-1
CDR3: CASSVGGLAATYNEQFF
DNA: TGTGCCAGCAGCGTAGGGGGACTAGCGGCAACCTACAATGAGCAGTTCTTC

D: TRBD1
size: -
length: 17
V: TRBV5-1
J: TRBJ2-2
CDR3: CASSPIAGTANTGELFF
DNA: TGCGCCAGCAGCCCGATCGCCGGGACAGCAAACACCGGGGAGCTGTTTTTT

D: TRBD1
size: -
length: 15
V: TRBV6-5
J: TRBJ2-5
CDR3: CASRAEGQGGETQYF
DNA: TGTGCCAGCAGGGCCGAGGGACAGGGAGGGGAGACCCAGTACTTC

D: -
size: -
length: 14
V: TRBV19
J: TRBJ1-5
CDR3: CASSIRQGNQPQHF
DNA: TGTGCCAGTAGTATTCGACAGGGCAATCAGCCCCAGCATTTT

D: TRBD2
size: -
length: 13
V: TRBV28
J: TRBJ2-7
CDR3: CASRLPRGSEQYF
DNA: TGTGCCAGCAGACTTCCCCGCGGGAGTGAGCAGTACTTC

D: TRBD1
size: -
length: 14
V: TRBV13
J: TRBJ1-1
CDR3: CASSSGTGGRLAFF
DNA: TGTGCCAGCAGCTCAGGGACAGGGGGCAGGCTAGCTTTCTTT

D: -
size: -
length: 12
V: TRBV7-3
J: TRBJ2-1
CDR3: CASSFSYNEQFF
DNA: TGTGCCAGCAGCTTTAGCTACAATGAGCAGTTCTTC